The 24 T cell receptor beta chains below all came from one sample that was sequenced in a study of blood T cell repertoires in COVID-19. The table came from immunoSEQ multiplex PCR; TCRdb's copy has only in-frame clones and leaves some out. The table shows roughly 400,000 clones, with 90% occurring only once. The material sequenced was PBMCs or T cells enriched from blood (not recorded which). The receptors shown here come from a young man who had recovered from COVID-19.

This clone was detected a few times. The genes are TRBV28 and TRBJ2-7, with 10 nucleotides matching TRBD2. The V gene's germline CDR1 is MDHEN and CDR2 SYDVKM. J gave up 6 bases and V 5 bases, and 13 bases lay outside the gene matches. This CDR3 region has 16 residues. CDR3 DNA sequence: TGTGCCAGCAGTCTGATTTCTAGCGGGAGTTTCGGCGAGCAGTACTTC. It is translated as CASSLISSGSFGEQYF.

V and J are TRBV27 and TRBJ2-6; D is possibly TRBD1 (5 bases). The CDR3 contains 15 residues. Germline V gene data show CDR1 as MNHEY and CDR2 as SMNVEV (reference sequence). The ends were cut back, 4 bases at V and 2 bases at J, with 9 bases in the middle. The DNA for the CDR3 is TGTGCCAGCAGTTCTCTAGGGGCTGGGGCCAACGTCCTGACTTTC. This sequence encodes CASSSLGAGANVLTF.

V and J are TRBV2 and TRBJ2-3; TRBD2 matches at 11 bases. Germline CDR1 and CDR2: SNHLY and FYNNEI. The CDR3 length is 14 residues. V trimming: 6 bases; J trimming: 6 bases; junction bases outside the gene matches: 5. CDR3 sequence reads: CASSVSGRGDTQYF. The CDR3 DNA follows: TGTGCCAGCAGCGTTAGCGGGAGGGGGGATACGCAGTATTTT.

CDR3 DNA: TGTGCCAGCTCACGCGGGGGCGACGGGCAGCCCCAGCATTTT. Translating gives CASSRGGDGQPQHF. The genes are TRBV18 and TRBJ1-5, with D perhaps matching TRBD1 (6 bases). Germline-derived CDR1 and CDR2 are KGHSH and LQKENI. V lost 4 bases, J lost 7 bases, and 14 bases lay in between. This CDR3 has 14 residues.

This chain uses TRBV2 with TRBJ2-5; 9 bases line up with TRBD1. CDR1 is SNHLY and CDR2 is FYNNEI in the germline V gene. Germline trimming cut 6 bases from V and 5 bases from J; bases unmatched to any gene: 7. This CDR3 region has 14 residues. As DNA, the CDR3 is TGTGCCAGCAGGGGGACAGGGAAGGGGGAGACCCAGTACTTC. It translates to CASRGTGKGETQYF.

The CDR3 DNA sequence: TGTGCCAGCAGCTTATCTCGGTACCAGGGGCGCTCCTTCGGCTACACCTTC. It codes for CASSLSRYQGRSFGYTF. The V call is TRBV7-9, the J call TRBJ1-2, with D possibly being TRBD1 (6 bases). V lost 2 bases and J 8 bases, leaving 24 bases between the germline ends. Germline CDR1 SEHNR, CDR2 FQNEAQ (reference sequence). The CDR3 runs to 17 residues. The full variable domain, with the rest looked up from reference TRBV7-9 and TRBJ1-2, is DTGVSQNPRHKITKRGQNVTFRCDPISEHNRLYWYRQTLGQGPEFLTYFQNEAQLEKSRLLSDRFSAERPKGSFSTLEIQRTEQGDSAMYLCASSLSRYQGRSFGYTFGSGTRLTVV.

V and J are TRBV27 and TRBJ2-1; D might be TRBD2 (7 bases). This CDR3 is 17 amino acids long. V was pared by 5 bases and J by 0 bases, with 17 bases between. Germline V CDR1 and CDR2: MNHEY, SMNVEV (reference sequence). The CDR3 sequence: CASSVVGGGLSYNEQFF. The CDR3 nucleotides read TGTGCCAGCAGTGTCGTAGGGGGGGGGCTCTCCTACAATGAGCAGTTCTTC.

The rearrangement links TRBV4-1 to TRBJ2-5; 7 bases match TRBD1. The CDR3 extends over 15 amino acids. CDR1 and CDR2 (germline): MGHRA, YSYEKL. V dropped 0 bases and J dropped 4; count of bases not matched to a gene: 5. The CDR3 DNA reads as TGCGCCAGCAGCCAAGATCTGACAGGGAGAGAGACCCAGTACTTC. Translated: CASSQDLTGRETQYF.

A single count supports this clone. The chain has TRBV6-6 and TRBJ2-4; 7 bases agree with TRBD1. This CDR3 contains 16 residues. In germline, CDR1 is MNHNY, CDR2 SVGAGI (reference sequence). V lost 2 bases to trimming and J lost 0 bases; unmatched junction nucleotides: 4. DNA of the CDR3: TGTGCCAGCAGTTACGTCGCAGGGGGAGCCAAAAACATTCAGTACTTC. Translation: CASSYVAGGAKNIQYF.

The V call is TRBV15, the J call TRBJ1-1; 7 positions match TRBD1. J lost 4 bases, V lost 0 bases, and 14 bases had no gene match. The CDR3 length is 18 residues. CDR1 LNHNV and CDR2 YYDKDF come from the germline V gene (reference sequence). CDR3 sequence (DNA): TGTGCCACCAGCAGAGATCCCCGGACAGGTTGGACGACCACTGAAGCTTTCTTT. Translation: CATSRDPRTGWTTTEAFF.

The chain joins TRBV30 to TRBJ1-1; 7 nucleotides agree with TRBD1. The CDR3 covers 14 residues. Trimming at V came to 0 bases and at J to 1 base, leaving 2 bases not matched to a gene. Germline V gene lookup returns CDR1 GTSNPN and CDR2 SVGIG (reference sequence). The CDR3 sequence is CAWSVHRGNTEAFF. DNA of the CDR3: TGTGCCTGGAGTGTGCACAGGGGGAACACTGAAGCTTTCTTT.

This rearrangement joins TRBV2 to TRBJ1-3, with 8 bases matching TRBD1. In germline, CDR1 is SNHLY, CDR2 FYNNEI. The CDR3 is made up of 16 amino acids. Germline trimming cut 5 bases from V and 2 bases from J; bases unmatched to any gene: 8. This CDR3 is CASSNPTDRAGNTIYF. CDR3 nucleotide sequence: TGTGCCAGCAGTAACCCAACGGACAGGGCTGGAAACACCATATATTTT.

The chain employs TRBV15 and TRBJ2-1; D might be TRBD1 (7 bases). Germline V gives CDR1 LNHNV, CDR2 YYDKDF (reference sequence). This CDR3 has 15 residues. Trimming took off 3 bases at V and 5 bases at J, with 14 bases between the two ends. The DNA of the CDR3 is TGTGCCACCAGCAGGGCAGGGGGGCCCGACAATGAGCAGTTCTTC. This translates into CATSRAGGPDNEQFF.

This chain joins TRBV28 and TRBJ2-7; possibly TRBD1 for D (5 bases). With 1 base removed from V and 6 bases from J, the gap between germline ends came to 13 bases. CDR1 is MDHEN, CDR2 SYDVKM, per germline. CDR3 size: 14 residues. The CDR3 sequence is CASSLFSGFREQYF. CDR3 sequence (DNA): TGTGCCAGCAGTTTATTTTCAGGGTTCCGCGAGCAGTACTTC.

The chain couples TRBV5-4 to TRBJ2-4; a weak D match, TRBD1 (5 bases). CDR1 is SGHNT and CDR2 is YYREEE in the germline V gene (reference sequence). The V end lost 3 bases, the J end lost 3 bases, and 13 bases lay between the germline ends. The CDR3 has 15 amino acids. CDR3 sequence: CASSSIGVGKNIQYF. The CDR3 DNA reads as TGTGCCAGCAGCTCCATAGGGGTTGGCAAAAACATTCAGTACTTC. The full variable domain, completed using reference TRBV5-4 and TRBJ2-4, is ETGVTQSPTHLIKTRGQQVTLRCSSQSGHNTVSWYQQALGQGPQFIFQYYREEENGRGNFPPRFSGLQFPNYSSELNVNALELDDSALYLCASSSIGVGKNIQYFGAGTRLSVL.

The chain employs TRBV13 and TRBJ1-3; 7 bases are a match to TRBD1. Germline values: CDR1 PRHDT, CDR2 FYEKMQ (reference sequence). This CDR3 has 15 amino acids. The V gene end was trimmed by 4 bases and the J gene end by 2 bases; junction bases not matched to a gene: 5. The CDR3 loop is CASSSGQVPGNTIYF. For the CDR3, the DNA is TGTGCCAGCAGCTCTGGACAGGTCCCTGGAAACACCATATATTTT.

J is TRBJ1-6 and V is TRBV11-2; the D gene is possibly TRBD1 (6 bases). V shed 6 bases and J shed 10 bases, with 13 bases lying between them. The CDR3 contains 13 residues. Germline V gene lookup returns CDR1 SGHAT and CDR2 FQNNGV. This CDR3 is CASSTGRQSPLHF. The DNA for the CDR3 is TGTGCCAGCAGTACAGGGAGACAGTCACCCCTCCACTTT.

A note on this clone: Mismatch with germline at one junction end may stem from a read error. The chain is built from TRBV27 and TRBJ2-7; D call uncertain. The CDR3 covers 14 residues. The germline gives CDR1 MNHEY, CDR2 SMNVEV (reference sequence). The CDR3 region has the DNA TGTGCCAGCAGTATATCTCCCCCCCTCTACGAGCAGTACTTC. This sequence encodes CASSISPPLYEQYF.

The CDR3: CASRRPGQTNEKLFF. The CDR3 bases are TGCGCCAGCAGACGTCCGGGACAGACGAATGAAAAACTGTTTTTT. The chain combines TRBV4-1 with TRBJ1-4; 7 positions agree with TRBD1. V was pared by 6 bases and J by 5 bases, with 9 bases of the junction left unmatched. CDR1 is MGHRA, CDR2 YSYEKL, per germline. This CDR3 comprises 15 residues.

The CDR3 here is CASSSAYNEQFF. DNA of the CDR3: TGTGCCAGCAGCTCTGCCTACAATGAGCAGTTCTTC. This chain uses TRBV7-9 with TRBJ2-1; D uncertain. CDR3 length: 12 amino acids. V dropped 4 bases and J dropped 2 bases, with 3 bases sitting between them. In germline, CDR1 is SEHNR, CDR2 FQNEAQ (reference sequence).

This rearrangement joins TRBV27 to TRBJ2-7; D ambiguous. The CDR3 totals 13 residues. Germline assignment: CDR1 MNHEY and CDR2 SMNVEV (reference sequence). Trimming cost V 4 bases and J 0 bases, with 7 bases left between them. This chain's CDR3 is CASSSSLSYEQYF. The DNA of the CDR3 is TGTGCCAGCAGTTCATCCCTCTCCTACGAGCAGTACTTC.

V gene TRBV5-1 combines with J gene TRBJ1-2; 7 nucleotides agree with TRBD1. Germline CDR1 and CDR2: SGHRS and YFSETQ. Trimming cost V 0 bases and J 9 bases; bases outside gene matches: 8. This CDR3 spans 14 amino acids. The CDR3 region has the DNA TGCGCCAGCAGCTTGGGGGACAGCGTTTTGAGCTACACCTTC. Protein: CASSLGDSVLSYTF. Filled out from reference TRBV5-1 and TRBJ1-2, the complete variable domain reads KAGVTQTPRYLIKTRGQQVTLSCSPISGHRSVSWYQQTPGQGLQFLFEYFSETQRNKGNFPGRFSGRQFSNSRSEMNVSTLELGDSALYLCASSLGDSVLSYTFGSGTRLTVV.

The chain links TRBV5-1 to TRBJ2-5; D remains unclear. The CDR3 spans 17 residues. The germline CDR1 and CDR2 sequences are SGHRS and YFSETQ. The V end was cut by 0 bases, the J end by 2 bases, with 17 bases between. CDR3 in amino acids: CASSLGARQYDQETQYF. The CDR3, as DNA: TGCGCCAGCAGCTTGGGGGCCCGGCAGTACGATCAAGAGACCCAGTACTTC.

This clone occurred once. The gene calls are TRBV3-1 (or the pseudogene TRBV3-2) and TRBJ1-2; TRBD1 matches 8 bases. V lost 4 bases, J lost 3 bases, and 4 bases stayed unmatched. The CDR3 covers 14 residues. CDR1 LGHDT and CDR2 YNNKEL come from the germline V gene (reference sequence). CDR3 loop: CASSLRTGYYGYTF. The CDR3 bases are TGTGCCAGCAGCCTCCGGACAGGGTACTATGGCTACACCTTC.